Described below is a single T cell receptor beta chain sequence and its context. The data were obtained in a study of blood T cell repertoires in COVID-19. Germline CDR1 is SNHLY and CDR2 is FYNNEI. This CDR3 is 16 amino acids long. V gave up 6 bases and J gave up 4 bases; unmatched junction bases: 10. Produced via immunoSEQ multiplex PCR; TCRdb's table is partial and in-frame only. Of approximately 120,000 clones in the sample, over 70% were seen once. The chain recombines TRBV2 with TRBJ1-2, with 11 bases that match TRBD1. The sequence came from a man of 80 years or more with acute or convalescent COVID-19. The sequenced material came from peripheral blood. CDR3 bases: TGTGCCAGCAGGCGGGACAGGGGGACTATAACCTATGGCTACACCTTC. It is translated as CASRRDRGTITYGYTF.